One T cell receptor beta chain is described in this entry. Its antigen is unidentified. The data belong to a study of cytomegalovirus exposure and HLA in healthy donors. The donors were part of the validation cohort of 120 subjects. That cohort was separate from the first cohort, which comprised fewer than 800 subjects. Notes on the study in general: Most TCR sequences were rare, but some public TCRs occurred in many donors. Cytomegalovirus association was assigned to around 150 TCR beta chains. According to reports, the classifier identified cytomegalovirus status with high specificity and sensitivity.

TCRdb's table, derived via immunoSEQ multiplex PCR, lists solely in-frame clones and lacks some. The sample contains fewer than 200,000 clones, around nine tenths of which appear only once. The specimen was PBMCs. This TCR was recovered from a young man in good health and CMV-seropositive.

The CDR3 coding sequence is TGTGCCAGCAGCTTAGAACTTTTTAAAACCTTC. Its protein is CASSLELFKTF. This chain joins TRBV13 and TRBJ1-2; the D is unclear. CDR1 and CDR2 (germline): PRHDT, FYEKMQ (reference sequence). V was pared by 1 base and J by 14 bases, with 11 bases between. The CDR3 is made up of 11 amino acids.